The T cell receptor beta chain described here comes from a study of T-cell memory formation after mild COVID-19. Germline lookup yields CDR1 LNHNV and CDR2 YYDKDF (reference sequence). Trimming cost V 2 bases and J 0 bases, with 19 bases left between them. The CDR3 sequence is 18 residues long. Findings and limits, study-wide: CD8+ contracting clones occupied EMRA, while CD4+ ones occupied mainly CM and EM. Pre-infection memory carried some responding clones, suggesting that cross-reactive memory joined.

This clonotype appeared a few times. The antigen is undetermined. Constant-segment primers and 5'RACE yielded cDNA libraries for TCR alpha and TCR beta, each carrying sample barcodes and UMIs. TCRdb reprocessed the 5' RACE reads with MiXCR, giving one entry per CDR3 protein. The data show about 350,000 distinct CDR3 sequences, about 13% seen once. V usage is TRBV15 and J usage is TRBJ1-2; D is possibly TRBD1 (6 bases). Sequencing was done on a sample of PBMCs or a T cell subset sorted from them (not recorded which). This clonotype originated in a man younger than 35 who had mild COVID-19 (a few samples of this study predate the infection). Cell type and time point are not known. CDR3 sequence: CATSRSQVGGRANYGYTF. CDR3 DNA: TGTGCCACCAGCAGATCCCAAGTAGGGGGAAGAGCTAACTATGGCTACACCTTC.